The 21 T cell receptor beta chains in this list originate from one sample, sequenced in a study of blood T cell repertoires in COVID-19. Repertoires were generated with immunoSEQ multiplex PCR, while TCRdb's copy carries only in-frame clones and drops some. The top ten hold around a tenth of the sample, which has about 260,000 clones, under 90% seen once. The sequencing sample was made of peripheral blood. These receptors were taken from a woman between 45 and 65 years old who had recovered from COVID-19.

The gene calls are TRBV18 and TRBJ1-5; D gene ambiguous. V was clipped by 4 bases and J by 3 bases, with 7 bases between them. CDR1 is KGHSH, CDR2 LQKENI, per germline. The CDR3 has 13 residues. CDR3 sequence (DNA): TGTGCCAGCTCACGAGATCTCAATCAGCCCCAGCATTTT. Translating gives CASSRDLNQPQHF.

The chain carries TRBV4-2 and TRBJ2-7, with 9 bases identical to TRBD2. The CDR3 length is 15 residues. The junction had 8 bases not matched to a gene; V was cut back by 3 bases and J by 5 bases. Germline V CDR1 and CDR2: LGHNA, YNFKEQ. The CDR3 DNA sequence: TGTGCCAGCAGCCAGGGGGGCAGCGGGGGGCACGAGCAGTACTTC. Residues: CASSQGGSGGHEQYF.

The rearrangement joins TRBV30 to TRBJ1-2, with D uncertain. The CDR3 covers 13 residues. V lost 2 bases, J lost 0 bases, and 7 bases lay in between. In germline, CDR1 is GTSNPN, CDR2 SVGIG (reference sequence). The CDR3 DNA reads TGTGCCTGGAGTCCGGGTTCTAACTATGGCTACACCTTC. This codes for CAWSPGSNYGYTF.

The V call is TRBV28, the J call TRBJ1-2; D may be TRBD1 (6 bases). Germline V gene data show CDR1 as MDHEN and CDR2 as SYDVKM. This CDR3 is built from 15 residues. V gave up 6 bases and J gave up 10 bases, with 24 bases separating them. CDR3 nucleotide sequence: TGTGCCAGCAGCCCCAACTTCGGCAGGGGAAGTTACTACACCTTC. This gives the protein CASSPNFGRGSYYTF.

The chain couples TRBV12-2 to TRBJ1-4; the listed D gene, TRBD1, was not tested against the DNA. TRBV12-2 is given as a pseudogene. The CDR3 contains 18 residues. As DNA, the CDR3 is TGTGCAAGTCGCTTAGCGTTGGACAGGGGGCTAACTAATGAAAAACTGTTTTTT. This sequence encodes CASRLALDRGLTNEKLFF.

CDR3: CASSPPLGSNYGYTF. Here the CDR3 DNA reads TGTGCCAGCTCACCACCACTGGGCTCAAACTATGGCTACACCTTC. The V gene is TRBV18, the J gene TRBJ1-2; D ambiguous. Germline V gene data show CDR1 as KGHSH and CDR2 as LQKENI. The CDR3 runs 15 residues. Trimming took 0 bases from V and 2 from J, leaving 10 bases between them.

This chain links TRBV19 with TRBJ1-2; D is perhaps TRBD1 (6 bases). Germline V gene sequence: CDR1 LNHDA, CDR2 SQIVND (reference sequence). The V end lost 5 bases, the J end lost 0 bases, and 10 bases lay between the germline ends. The CDR3 spans 14 residues. CDR3 sequence: CASSPDRTNYGYTF. CDR3 nucleotides: TGTGCCAGTAGTCCAGACAGGACTAACTATGGCTACACCTTC.

The V gene is TRBV5-1, the J gene TRBJ2-2; TRBD1 is a possible D gene (6 bases). The ends were cut back, 3 bases at V and 4 bases at J, with 19 bases in the middle. The CDR3 extends over 17 amino acids. Germline-derived CDR1 and CDR2 are SGHRS and YFSETQ. Here the CDR3 DNA reads TGCGCCAGCAGCTCCAGCAGGGGATCCCAGGGCACCGGGGAGCTGTTTTTT. It codes for CASSSSRGSQGTGELFF. Full variable domain (remainder filled in from reference TRBV5-1 and TRBJ2-2): KAGVTQTPRYLIKTRGQQVTLSCSPISGHRSVSWYQQTPGQGLQFLFEYFSETQRNKGNFPGRFSGRQFSNSRSEMNVSTLELGDSALYLCASSSSRGSQGTGELFFGEGSRLTVL.

The chain has TRBV6-2 or TRBV6-3 and TRBJ2-7; D perhaps matches TRBD1 (6 bases). This CDR3 has 12 residues. V was shortened by 5 bases and J by 5 bases, with 10 bases between the two germline ends. CDR1 and CDR2 (germline): MNHEY, SVGEGT. CDR3 sequence (DNA): TGTGCCAGCAGTGACCCAGGGGACGAGCAGTACTTC. Translated, it gives CASSDPGDEQYF.

In this sample, this clone turned up once. The rearrangement links TRBV7-2 to TRBJ1-1; D perhaps matches TRBD1 (6 bases). CDR3 length: 17 residues. V was shortened by 4 bases and J by 1 base, with 19 bases between the two germline ends. The germline V gene encodes CDR1 SGHTA and CDR2 FQGNSA. CDR3 sequence (DNA): TGTGCCAGCAGCTCACTTTGGACACCCAGGGGGAACACTGAAGCTTTCTTT. Residues: CASSSLWTPRGNTEAFF.

J is TRBJ2-1 and V is TRBV30; possible D gene TRBD2, 6 bases. The CDR3 consists of 16 residues. V gave up 2 bases and J gave up 0 bases, with 14 bases separating them. Per germline, CDR1 GTSNPN and CDR2 SVGIG (reference sequence). In DNA, the CDR3 is TGTGCCTGGAGTAAAACGGGACTGCTCTCCTACAATGAGCAGTTCTTC. It yields the protein CAWSKTGLLSYNEQFF. The entire variable domain, with the rest obtained from reference TRBV30 and TRBJ2-1, is as follows: SQTIHQWPATLVQPVGSPLSLECTVEGTSNPNLYWYRQAAGRGLQLLFYSVGIGQISSEVPQNLSASRPQDRQFILSSKKLLLSDSGFYLCAWSKTGLLSYNEQFFGPGTRLTVL.

V is TRBV24-1 and J is TRBJ2-2, with 11 bases matching TRBD1. The CDR3 totals 16 residues. Germline trimming cut 4 bases from V and 6 bases from J; bases unmatched to any gene: 6. Germline V gene lookup returns CDR1 KGHDR and CDR2 SFDVKD. CDR3 residues: CATSEGGQGASGELFF. Here the CDR3 DNA reads TGTGCCACCAGTGAGGGCGGACAGGGGGCATCCGGGGAGCTGTTTTTT.

The chain recombines TRBV24-1 with TRBJ2-1; D is unresolved. The CDR3 totals 12 residues. Germline lookup yields CDR1 KGHDR and CDR2 SFDVKD. Trimming removed 4 bases from V and 6 bases from J, with 6 bases in between. CDR3 sequence (DNA): TGTGCCACCAGTGAATTCCTCAATGAGCAGTTCTTC. Translating it yields CATSEFLNEQFF.

This rearrangement joins TRBV9 to TRBJ2-4; D is possibly TRBD1 (6 bases). The germline gives CDR1 SGDLS, CDR2 YYNGEE. Trimming left V 4 bases short and J 3 bases short, with 23 bases between. There are 18 residues in the CDR3. CDR3 in amino acids: CASSPDPTRQAVKNIQYF. Here the CDR3 DNA reads TGTGCCAGCAGCCCCGACCCTACACGACAGGCGGTCAAAAACATTCAGTACTTC.

The chain links TRBV19 to TRBJ1-5; no definite D call. Trimming took off 7 bases at V and 3 bases at J, with 19 bases between the two ends. The length of the CDR3 is 16 residues. The germline CDR1 and CDR2 sequences are LNHDA and SQIVND (reference sequence). Written as DNA, the CDR3 is TGTGCCAGTATTAAAGGAGCACGGCTCCTCAATCAGCCCCAGCATTTT. Its protein is CASIKGARLLNQPQHF.

This clone was seen only once. CDR3 sequence: CASSARVDTGELFF. For the CDR3, the DNA is TGTGCCAGCAGCGCTCGCGTGGACACCGGGGAGCTGTTTTTT. The rearrangement links TRBV9 to TRBJ2-2; D call uncertain. Germline V gene data show CDR1 as SGDLS and CDR2 as YYNGEE. Between the trimmed V and J ends, which lost 3 bases and 3 bases, there was a span of 9 bases. This CDR3 contains 14 residues.

This chain joins TRBV18 and TRBJ1-2; TRBD1 matches 10 bases. Germline values: CDR1 KGHSH, CDR2 LQKENI. The CDR3 runs to 14 residues. V trimming: 1 base; J trimming: 8 bases; junction bases outside the gene matches: 4. The CDR3 DNA sequence: TGTGCCAGCTCACCACGGACAGGGGGGGAAGGCTACACCTTC. Translated, it gives CASSPRTGGEGYTF.

This clone was recorded once. V is TRBV4-1 and J is TRBJ1-4; 9 bases line up with TRBD1. The CDR3 runs 15 residues. The J segment lost 8 bases and the V segment lost 1 base, leaving 5 bases of the junction unmatched. Per germline, CDR1 MGHRA and CDR2 YSYEKL. The CDR3 coding sequence is TGCGCCAGCAGCCAAGCCGGGACAGGGCGCGAAAAACTGTTTTTT. Translated: CASSQAGTGREKLFF.

V and J are TRBV29-1 and TRBJ2-7; 7 bases are a match to TRBD1. Per germline, CDR1 SQVTM and CDR2 ANQGSEA. V lost 3 bases and J lost 0; bases outside the gene matches: 2. CDR3 length equals 13 residues. CDR3 in DNA: TGCAGCGTTGAGGCAGGGGGCTCCTACGAGCAGTACTTC. Its translation is CSVEAGGSYEQYF.

This clone has more than one count but fewer than ten. The CDR3 is CASSPGTGNQPQHF. CDR3 coding DNA: TGTGCCAGCAGCCCAGGGACAGGGAATCAGCCCCAGCATTTT. The gene calls are TRBV7-9 and TRBJ1-5; 9 nucleotides agree with TRBD1. The CDR3 extends over 14 amino acids. The ends lost 5 bases at V and 4 bases at J; junction bases unmatched: 3. Germline V CDR1 and CDR2: SEHNR, FQNEAQ (reference sequence).

The V call is TRBV4-1, the J call TRBJ1-5, with 7 bases fitting TRBD1. With 3 bases clipped from V and 3 bases from J, the junction kept 5 bases outside the gene matches. The V gene's germline CDR1 is MGHRA and CDR2 YSYEKL. The CDR3 length is 15 residues. CDR3 coding DNA: TGCGCCAGCAGCCAGCGGACAGGTGACAATCAGCCCCAGCATTTT. It encodes CASSQRTGDNQPQHF.